These 14 T cell receptor beta chains came from one sample sequenced in a study of shared clonotypes between healthy human individuals. The repertoire was sequenced with immunoSEQ multiplex PCR; TCRdb's copy has only in-frame clones and lacks some. The table lists 2 million to 2.5 million clones, 85% to 95% of them singletons. Sequenced: naive CD4+ T cells sorted from blood. The subset is: CD45RA+ positively selected. The receptors originated from a young man in good health.

This clone appeared a single time. The gene calls are TRBV28 and TRBJ1-2; 10 nucleotides match TRBD1. CDR3 size: 15 residues. V was clipped by 3 bases and J by 6 bases; unmatched bases: 7. The germline gives CDR1 MDHEN, CDR2 SYDVKM. The CDR3 spells CASSFPPGTGDGYTF. In DNA form, the CDR3 reads TGTGCCAGCAGTTTCCCCCCCGGGACAGGGGATGGCTACACCTTC.

There are a few counts of this clone. The rearrangement uses TRBV29-1 and TRBJ2-3, with D tentatively TRBD1 or TRBD2 (6 bases each). V was clipped by 4 bases and J by 7 bases, with 21 bases between them. From germline, CDR1 is SQVTM and CDR2 ANQGSEA. CDR3 size: 15 residues. CDR3 sequence: CSVAVGGVRGNTQYF. The DNA for the CDR3 is TGCAGCGTTGCTGTTGGAGGGGTGAGGGGGAATACGCAGTATTTT.

The chain employs TRBV7-2 and TRBJ1-2; D is uncertain. The germline V gene has CDR1 SGHTA and CDR2 FQGNSA. V was clipped by 10 bases and J by 4 bases, with 13 bases between them. CDR3 length: 12 amino acids. The CDR3 sequence: CAIHLDLYGYTF. CDR3 nucleotide sequence: TGTGCCATACACCTTGACCTCTATGGCTACACCTTC.

V is TRBV10-3 and J is TRBJ1-2; 9 nucleotides agree with TRBD1. In germline, CDR1 is ENHRY, CDR2 SYGVKD. The CDR3 sequence is 13 residues long. The V and J ends lost 6 bases and 6 bases, in that order; junction bases with no gene match: 5. The CDR3 coding sequence is TGTGCCATCAGAGCCGGGACAGGGAATGGCTACACCTTC. As protein: CAIRAGTGNGYTF.

The chain's CDR3 is CAISEPGGGQPQHF. In DNA form, the CDR3 reads TGTGCCATCAGTGAGCCAGGGGGCGGGCAGCCCCAGCATTTT. The rearrangement links TRBV10-3 to TRBJ1-5; 8 nucleotides agree with TRBD1. The V and J ends lost 2 bases and 7 bases, in that order; junction bases with no gene match: 4. The length of the CDR3 is 14 residues. CDR1 is ENHRY and CDR2 is SYGVKD in the germline V gene.

This clone was seen just once. V is TRBV11-3 and J is TRBJ1-4; D ambiguous. Trimming removed 4 bases from V and 7 bases from J, with 16 bases in between. From germline, CDR1 is SGHNT and CDR2 YENEEA. The CDR3 contains 15 residues. CDR3 region: CASSSQGALGEKLFF. The DNA of the CDR3 is TGTGCCAGCAGCTCTCAAGGAGCCCTGGGTGAAAAACTGTTTTTT.

The count of this clone is one. The chain joins TRBV6-5 to TRBJ2-2, with 7 nucleotides matching TRBD1. The CDR3 spans 15 residues. Germline CDR1 and CDR2: MNHEY and SVGAGI. Germline trimming cut 3 bases from V and 4 bases from J; bases unmatched to any gene: 5. CDR3 in amino acids: CASSYINRGTGELFF. The CDR3 coding sequence is TGTGCCAGCAGTTATATTAACAGGGGCACCGGGGAGCTGTTTTTT.

This rearrangement joins TRBV18 to TRBJ2-3; 11 nucleotides agree with TRBD2. V shed 3 bases, J shed 5 bases, and the junction held 7 bases outside the gene matches. Germline values: CDR1 KGHSH, CDR2 LQKENI. The CDR3 is 16 residues long. The chain's CDR3 is CASSPLAGGPKDTQYF. In DNA, the CDR3 is TGTGCCAGCTCACCGCTAGCGGGAGGACCTAAAGATACGCAGTATTTT.

The chain joins TRBV5-1 to TRBJ1-3; 9 nucleotides align to TRBD1. Germline V CDR1 and CDR2: SGHRS, YFSETQ. The CDR3 is 15 residues long. Trimming at V came to 4 bases and at J to 2 bases, leaving 4 bases not matched to a gene. CDR3 DNA sequence: TGCGCCAGCAGCGACCGGACAGGGGCTGGAAACACCATATATTTT. Translating it yields CASSDRTGAGNTIYF.

The DNA of the CDR3 is TGTGCCTGGAGTCAGGGTCCTTTCGAGGGAACCTACGAGCAGTACTTC. This encodes CAWSQGPFEGTYEQYF. The chain has TRBV30 and TRBJ2-7; D tentatively fits TRBD1 or TRBD2 (5 bases each). Deletions cut 2 bases from V and 2 bases from J, with 19 bases between. This CDR3 has 16 residues. Germline CDR1 and CDR2: GTSNPN and SVGIG (reference sequence).

The chain couples TRBV29-1 to TRBJ2-3; TRBD1 agrees at 8 bases. Germline CDR1 and CDR2: SQVTM and ANQGSEA. The CDR3 sequence is 13 residues long. J was trimmed by 1 base and V by 7 bases; bases with no gene match: 4. The CDR3 here is CSASGGGTDTQYF. In DNA form, the CDR3 reads TGCAGCGCCTCAGGGGGCGGCACAGATACGCAGTATTTT.

Of note for this clone: This CDR3 is also generated by other DNA sequences in the sample. This sequence joins TRBV7-2 and TRBJ1-2, with D tentatively TRBD1 (5 bases). In germline, CDR1 is SGHTA, CDR2 FQGNSA. The length of the CDR3 is 13 residues. V lost 5 bases, J lost 4 bases, and 11 bases lay in between. Written as DNA, the CDR3 is TGTGCCAGCAGCCCGGGGCAGTTCTATGGCTACACCTTC. It translates to CASSPGQFYGYTF. Full variable domain (missing parts from reference TRBV7-2 and TRBJ1-2): GAGVSQSPSNKVTEKGKDVELRCDPISGHTALYWYRQSLGQGLEFLIYFQGNSAPDKSGLPSDRFSAERTGGSVSTLTIQRTQQEDSAVYLCASSPGQFYGYTFGSGTRLTVV.

This chain uses TRBV5-4 with TRBJ1-1; D remains ambiguous. Germline CDR1 and CDR2: SGHNT and YYREEE (reference sequence). The CDR3 length is 14 residues. V was pared by 4 bases and J by 1 base, with 11 bases between. The CDR3 here is CASSPEGSNTEAFF. CDR3 coding DNA: TGTGCCAGCAGCCCGGAAGGGTCGAACACTGAAGCTTTCTTT.

This chain uses TRBV7-2 with TRBJ2-3, with TRBD1 matching over 7 bases. This CDR3 comprises 15 residues. The germline V gene has CDR1 SGHTA and CDR2 FQGNSA. The V segment lost 1 base and the J segment 3 bases; nucleotides outside the gene matches: 4. The CDR3 bases are TGTGCCAGCAGCTTAGTTTGGGACAGTACAGATACGCAGTATTTT. Its translation is CASSLVWDSTDTQYF.